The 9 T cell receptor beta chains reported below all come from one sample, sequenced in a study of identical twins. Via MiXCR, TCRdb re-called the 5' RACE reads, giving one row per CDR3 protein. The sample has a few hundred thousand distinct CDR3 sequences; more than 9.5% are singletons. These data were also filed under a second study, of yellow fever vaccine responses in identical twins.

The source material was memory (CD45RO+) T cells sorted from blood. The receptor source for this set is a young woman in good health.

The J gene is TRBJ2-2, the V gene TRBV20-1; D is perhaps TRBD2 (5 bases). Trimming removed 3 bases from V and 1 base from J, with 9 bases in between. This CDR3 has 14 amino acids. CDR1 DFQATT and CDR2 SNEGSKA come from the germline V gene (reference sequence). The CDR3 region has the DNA TGCAGTGCTAGGGCTAGCAGGAACACCGGGGAGCTGTTTTTT. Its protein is CSARASRNTGELFF.

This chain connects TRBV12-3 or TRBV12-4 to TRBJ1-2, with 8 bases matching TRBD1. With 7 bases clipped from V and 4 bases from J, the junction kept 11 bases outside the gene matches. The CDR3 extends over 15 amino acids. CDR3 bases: TGTGCCAGCACCATAGCCGGGACAGGTATCTATGGCTACACCTTC. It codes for CASTIAGTGIYGYTF.

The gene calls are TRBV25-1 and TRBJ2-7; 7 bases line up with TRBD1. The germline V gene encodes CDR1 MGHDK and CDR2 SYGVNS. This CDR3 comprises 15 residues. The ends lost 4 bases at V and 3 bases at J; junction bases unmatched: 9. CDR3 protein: CASSAWTGHHYEQYF. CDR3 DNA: TGTGCCAGCAGTGCCTGGACAGGTCATCACTACGAGCAGTACTTC.

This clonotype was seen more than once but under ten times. CDR3 DNA sequence: TGTGCCAGCAGCTTCCCGACTAGCGGGGGCGGGGACAATGAGCAGTTCTTC. Translated: CASSFPTSGGGDNEQFF. The chain carries TRBV7-3 and TRBJ2-1; 12 nucleotides line up with TRBD2. This CDR3 spans 17 amino acids. Trimming at V came to 3 bases and at J to 5 bases, leaving 8 bases not matched to a gene. From germline, CDR1 is SGHTA and CDR2 FQGTGA.

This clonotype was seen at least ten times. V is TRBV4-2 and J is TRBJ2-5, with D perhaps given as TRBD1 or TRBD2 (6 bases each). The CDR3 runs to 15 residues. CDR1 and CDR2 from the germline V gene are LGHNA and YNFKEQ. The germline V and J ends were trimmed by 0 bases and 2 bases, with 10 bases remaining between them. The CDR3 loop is CASSQDGGGQETQYF. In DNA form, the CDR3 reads TGTGCCAGCAGCCAAGATGGAGGGGGGCAAGAGACCCAGTACTTC.

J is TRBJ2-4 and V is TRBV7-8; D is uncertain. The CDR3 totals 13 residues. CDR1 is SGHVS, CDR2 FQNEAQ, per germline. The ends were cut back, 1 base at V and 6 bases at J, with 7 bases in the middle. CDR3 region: CASSLVGLNIQYF. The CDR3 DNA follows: TGTGCCAGCAGCTTAGTCGGCCTAAACATTCAGTACTTC.

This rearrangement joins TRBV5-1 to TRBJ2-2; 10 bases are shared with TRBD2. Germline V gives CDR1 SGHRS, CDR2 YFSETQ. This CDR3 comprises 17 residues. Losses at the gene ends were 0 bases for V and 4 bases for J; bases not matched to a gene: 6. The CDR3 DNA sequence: TGCGCCAGCAGCTTGGCCAAACTAGCGGGGACCACCGGGGAGCTGTTTTTT. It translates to CASSLAKLAGTTGELFF.

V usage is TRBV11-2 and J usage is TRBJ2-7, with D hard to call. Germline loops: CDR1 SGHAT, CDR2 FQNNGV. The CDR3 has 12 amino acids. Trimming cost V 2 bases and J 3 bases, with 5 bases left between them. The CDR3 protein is CASSLHGYEQYF. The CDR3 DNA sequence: TGTGCCAGCAGCTTACACGGCTACGAGCAGTACTTC.

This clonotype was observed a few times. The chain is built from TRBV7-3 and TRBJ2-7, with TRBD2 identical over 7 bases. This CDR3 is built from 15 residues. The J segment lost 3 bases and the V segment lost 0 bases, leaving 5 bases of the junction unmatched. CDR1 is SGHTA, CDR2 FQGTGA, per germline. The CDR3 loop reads CASSLTGGTHYEQYF. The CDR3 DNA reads TGTGCCAGCAGCTTAACGGGGGGGACCCACTACGAGCAGTACTTC. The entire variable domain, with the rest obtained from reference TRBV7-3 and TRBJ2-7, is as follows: GAGVSQTPSNKVTEKGKYVELRCDPISGHTALYWYRQSLGQGPEFLIYFQGTGAADDSGLPNDRFFAVRPEGSVSTLKIQRTERGDSAVYLCASSLTGGTHYEQYFGPGTRLTVT.